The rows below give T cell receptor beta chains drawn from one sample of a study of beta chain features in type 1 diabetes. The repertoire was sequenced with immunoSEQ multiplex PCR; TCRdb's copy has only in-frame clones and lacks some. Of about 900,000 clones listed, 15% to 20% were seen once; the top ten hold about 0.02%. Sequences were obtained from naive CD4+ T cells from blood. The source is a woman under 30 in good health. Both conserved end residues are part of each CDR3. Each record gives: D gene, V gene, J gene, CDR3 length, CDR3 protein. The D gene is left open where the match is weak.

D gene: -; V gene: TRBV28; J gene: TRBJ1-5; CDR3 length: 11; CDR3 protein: CASSSGQPQHF
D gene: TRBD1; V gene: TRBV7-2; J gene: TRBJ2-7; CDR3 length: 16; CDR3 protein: CASSSPSGTGAYEQYF
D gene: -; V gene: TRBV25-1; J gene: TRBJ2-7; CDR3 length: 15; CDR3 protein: CASSETDDGVHEQYF
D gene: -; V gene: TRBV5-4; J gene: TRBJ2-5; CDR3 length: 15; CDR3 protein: CASSLVALGQETQYF
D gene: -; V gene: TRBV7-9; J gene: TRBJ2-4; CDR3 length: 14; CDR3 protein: CASSSHSGLTIQYF
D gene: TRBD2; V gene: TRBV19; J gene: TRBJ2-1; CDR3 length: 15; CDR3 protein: CASSIGASGYNEQFF
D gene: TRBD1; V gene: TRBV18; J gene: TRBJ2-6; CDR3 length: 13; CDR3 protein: CASSPRTGAVLTF
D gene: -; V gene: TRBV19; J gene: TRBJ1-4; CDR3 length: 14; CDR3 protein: CASSMWGANEKLFF
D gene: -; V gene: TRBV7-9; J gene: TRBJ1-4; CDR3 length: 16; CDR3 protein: CASSRRRIATNEKLFF
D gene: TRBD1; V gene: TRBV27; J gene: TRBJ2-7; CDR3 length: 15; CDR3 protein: CASRLLRGHSYEQYF
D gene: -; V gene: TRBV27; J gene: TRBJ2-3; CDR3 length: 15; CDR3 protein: CASQRGNTVADTQYF
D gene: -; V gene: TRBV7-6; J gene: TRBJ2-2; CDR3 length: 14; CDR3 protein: CASSLVGLTGELFF
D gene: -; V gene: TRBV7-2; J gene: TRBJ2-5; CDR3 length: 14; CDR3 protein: CASSSLVPKETQYF
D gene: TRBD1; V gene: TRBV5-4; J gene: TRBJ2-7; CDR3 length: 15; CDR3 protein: CASSPGQVGSYEQYF
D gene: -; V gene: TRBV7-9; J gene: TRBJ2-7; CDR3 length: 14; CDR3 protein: CASSLSTDTYEQYF
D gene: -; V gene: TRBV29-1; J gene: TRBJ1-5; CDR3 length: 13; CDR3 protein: CSVGTNSNQPQHF
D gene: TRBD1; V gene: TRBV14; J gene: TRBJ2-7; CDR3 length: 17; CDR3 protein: CASSLLSLKTGQNEQYF
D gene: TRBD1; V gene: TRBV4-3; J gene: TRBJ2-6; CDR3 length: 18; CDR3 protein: CASSPGTGGSSGANVLTF
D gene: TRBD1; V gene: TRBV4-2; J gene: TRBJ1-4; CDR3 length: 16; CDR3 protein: CASSQGWTGEDEKLFF
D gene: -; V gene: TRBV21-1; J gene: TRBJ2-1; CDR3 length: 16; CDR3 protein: CASRLQTGTGGNEQFF
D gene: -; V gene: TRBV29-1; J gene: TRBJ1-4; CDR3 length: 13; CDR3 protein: CSGQTGFGEKLFF
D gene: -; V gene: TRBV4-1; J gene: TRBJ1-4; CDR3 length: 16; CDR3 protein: CASSHPSGRSNEKLFF
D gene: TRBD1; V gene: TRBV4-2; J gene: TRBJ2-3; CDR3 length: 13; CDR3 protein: CASSPQGEGASNF
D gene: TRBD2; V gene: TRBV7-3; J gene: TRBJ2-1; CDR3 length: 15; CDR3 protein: CASSLIAGGPREQFF
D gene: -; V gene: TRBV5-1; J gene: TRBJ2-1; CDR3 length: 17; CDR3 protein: CASSSGGGTSSYNEQFF
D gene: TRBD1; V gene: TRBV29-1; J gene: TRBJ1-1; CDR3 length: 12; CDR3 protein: CSVSSRGLKAFF
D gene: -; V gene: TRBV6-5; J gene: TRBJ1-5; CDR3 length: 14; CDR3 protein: CASMRTPGGQPQHF
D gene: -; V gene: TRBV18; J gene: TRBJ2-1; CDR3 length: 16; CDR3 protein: CASSPTGSGSYNEQFF